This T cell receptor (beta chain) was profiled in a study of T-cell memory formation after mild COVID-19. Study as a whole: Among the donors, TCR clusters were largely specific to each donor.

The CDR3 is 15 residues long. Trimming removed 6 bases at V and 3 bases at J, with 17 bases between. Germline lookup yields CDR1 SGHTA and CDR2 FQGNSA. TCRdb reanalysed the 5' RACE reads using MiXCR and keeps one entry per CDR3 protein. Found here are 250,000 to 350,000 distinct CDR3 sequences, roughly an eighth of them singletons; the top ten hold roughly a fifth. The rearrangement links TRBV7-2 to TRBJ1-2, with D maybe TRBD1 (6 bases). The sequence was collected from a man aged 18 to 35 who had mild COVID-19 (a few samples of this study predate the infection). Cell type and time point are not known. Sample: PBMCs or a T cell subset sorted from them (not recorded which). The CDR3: CASRGKQGNDYGYTF. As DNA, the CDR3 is TGTGCCAGCAGAGGGAAGCAGGGGAATGACTATGGCTACACCTTC. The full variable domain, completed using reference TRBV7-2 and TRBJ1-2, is GAGVSQSPSNKVTEKGKDVELRCDPISGHTALYWYRQSLGQGLEFLIYFQGNSAPDKSGLPSDRFSAERTGGSVSTLTIQRTQQEDSAVYLCASRGKQGNDYGYTFGSGTRLTVV.